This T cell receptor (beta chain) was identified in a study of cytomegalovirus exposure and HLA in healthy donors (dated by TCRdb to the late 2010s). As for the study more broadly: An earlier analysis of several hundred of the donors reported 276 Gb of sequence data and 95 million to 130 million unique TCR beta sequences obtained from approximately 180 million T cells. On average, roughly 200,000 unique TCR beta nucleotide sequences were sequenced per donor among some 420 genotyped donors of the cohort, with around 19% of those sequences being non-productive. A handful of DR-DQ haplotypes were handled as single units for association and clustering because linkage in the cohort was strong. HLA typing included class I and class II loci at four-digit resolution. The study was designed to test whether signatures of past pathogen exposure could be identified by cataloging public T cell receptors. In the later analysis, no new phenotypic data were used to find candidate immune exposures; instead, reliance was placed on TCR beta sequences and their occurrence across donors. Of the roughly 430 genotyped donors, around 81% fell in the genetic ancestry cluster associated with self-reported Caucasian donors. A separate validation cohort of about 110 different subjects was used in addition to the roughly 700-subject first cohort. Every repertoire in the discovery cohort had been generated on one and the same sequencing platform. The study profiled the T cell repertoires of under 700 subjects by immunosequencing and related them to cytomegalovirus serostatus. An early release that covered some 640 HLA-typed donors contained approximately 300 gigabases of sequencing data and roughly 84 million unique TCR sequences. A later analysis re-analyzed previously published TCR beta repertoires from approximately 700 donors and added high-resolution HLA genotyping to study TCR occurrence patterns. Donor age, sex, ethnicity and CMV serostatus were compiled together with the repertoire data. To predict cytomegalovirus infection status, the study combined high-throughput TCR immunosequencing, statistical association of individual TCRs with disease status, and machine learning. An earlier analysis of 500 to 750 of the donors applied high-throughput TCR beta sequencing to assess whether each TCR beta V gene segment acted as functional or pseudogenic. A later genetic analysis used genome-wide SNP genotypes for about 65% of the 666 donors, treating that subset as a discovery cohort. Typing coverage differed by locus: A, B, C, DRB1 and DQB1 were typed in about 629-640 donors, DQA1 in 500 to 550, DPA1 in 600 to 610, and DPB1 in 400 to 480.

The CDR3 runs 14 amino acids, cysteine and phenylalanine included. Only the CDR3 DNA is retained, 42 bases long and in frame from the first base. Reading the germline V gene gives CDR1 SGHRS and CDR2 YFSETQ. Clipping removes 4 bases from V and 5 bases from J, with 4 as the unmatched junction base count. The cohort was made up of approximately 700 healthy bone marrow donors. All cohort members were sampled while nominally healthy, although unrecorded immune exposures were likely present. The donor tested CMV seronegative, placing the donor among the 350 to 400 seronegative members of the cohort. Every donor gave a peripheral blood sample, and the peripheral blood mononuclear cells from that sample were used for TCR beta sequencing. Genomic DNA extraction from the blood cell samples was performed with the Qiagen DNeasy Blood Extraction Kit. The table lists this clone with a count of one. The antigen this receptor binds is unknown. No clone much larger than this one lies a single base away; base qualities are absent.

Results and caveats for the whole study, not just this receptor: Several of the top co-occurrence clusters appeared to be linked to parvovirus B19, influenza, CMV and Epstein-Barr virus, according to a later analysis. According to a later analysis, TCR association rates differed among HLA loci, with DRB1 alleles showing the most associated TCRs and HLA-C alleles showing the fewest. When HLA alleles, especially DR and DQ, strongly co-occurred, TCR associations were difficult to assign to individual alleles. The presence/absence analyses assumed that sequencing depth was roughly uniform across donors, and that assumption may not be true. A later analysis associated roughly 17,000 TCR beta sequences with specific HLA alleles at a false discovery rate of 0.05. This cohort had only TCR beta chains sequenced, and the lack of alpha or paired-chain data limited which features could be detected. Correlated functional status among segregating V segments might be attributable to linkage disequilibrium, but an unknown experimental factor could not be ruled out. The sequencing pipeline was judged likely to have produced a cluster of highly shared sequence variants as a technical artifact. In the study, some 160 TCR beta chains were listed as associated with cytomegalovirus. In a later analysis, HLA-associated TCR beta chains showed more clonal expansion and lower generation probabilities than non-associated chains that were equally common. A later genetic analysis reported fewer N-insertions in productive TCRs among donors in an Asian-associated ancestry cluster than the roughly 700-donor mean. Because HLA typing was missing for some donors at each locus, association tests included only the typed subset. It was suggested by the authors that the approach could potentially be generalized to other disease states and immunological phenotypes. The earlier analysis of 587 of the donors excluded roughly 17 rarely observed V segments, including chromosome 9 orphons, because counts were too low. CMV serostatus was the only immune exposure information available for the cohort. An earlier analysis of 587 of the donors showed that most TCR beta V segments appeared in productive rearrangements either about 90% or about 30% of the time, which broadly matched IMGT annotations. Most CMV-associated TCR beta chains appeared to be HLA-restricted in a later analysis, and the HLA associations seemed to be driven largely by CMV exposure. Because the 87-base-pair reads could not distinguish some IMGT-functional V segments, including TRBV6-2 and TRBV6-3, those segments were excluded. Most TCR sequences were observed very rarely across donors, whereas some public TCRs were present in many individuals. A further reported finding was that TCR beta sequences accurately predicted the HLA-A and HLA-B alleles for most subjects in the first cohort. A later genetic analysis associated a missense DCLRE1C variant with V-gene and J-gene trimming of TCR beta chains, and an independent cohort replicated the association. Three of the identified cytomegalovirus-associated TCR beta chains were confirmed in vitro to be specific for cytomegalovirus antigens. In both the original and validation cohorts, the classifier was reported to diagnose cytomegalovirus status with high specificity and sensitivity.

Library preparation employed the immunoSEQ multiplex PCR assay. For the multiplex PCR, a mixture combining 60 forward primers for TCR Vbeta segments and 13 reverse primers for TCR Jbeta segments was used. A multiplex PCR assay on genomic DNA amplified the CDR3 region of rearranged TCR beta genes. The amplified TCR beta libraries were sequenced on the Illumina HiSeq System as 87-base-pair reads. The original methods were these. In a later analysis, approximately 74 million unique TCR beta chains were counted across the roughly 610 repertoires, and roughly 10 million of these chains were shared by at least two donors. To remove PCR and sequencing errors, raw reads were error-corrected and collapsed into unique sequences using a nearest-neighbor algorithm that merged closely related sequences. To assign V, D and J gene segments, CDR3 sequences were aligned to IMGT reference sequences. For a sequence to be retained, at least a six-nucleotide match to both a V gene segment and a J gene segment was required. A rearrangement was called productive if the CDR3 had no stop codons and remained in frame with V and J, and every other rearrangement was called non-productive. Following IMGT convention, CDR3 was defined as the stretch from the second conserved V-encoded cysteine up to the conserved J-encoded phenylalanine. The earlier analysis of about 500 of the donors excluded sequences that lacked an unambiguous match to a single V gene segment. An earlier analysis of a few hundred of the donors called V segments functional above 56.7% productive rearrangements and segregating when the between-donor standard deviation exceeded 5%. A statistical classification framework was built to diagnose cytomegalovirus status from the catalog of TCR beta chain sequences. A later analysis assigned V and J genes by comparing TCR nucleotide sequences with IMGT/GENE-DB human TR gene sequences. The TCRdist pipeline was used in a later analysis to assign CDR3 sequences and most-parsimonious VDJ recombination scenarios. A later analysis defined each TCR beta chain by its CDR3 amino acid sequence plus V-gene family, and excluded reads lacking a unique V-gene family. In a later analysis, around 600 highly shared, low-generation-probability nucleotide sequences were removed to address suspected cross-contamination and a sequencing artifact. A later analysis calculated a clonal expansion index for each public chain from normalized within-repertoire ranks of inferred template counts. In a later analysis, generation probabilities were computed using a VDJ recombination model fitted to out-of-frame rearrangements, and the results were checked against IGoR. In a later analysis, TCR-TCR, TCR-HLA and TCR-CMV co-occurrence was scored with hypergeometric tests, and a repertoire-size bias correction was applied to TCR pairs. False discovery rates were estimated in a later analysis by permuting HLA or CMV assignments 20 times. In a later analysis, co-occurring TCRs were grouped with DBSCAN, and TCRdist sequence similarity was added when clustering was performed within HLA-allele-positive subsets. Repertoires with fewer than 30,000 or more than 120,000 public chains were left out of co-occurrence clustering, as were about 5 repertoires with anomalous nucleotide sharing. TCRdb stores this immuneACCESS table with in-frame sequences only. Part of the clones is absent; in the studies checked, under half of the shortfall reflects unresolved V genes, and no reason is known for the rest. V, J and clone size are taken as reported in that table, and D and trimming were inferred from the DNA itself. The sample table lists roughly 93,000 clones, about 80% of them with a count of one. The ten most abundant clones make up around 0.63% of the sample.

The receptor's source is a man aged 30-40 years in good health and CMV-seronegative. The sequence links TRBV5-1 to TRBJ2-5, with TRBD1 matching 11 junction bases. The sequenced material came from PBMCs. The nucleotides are TGCGCCAGCAGCGGACAGGGGGCGCGGGAGACCCAGTACTTC. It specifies CASSGQGARETQYF.